Listed here are 12 T cell receptor beta chains from one sample, sequenced in a study of shared T cell receptors in the human thymus. The method was immunoSEQ multiplex PCR; TCRdb's version includes in-frame clones alone and lacks a portion of them. Of 500,000 to 750,000 clones listed, roughly 90% were seen once; the top ten hold around 0.0099%. These same data were also listed under a study on human thymus T cells.

Material: thymocytes. Receptor source: a boy younger than two with a congenital heart defect.

The genes are TRBV4-1 and TRBJ2-2, with 8 bases identical to TRBD2. Germline CDR1 is MGHRA and CDR2 is YSYEKL. V shed 2 bases, J shed 6 bases, and the junction held 8 bases outside the gene matches. The CDR3 is 16 residues long. DNA for the CDR3: TGCGCCAGCAGCCAACCTGGGACTAGTTCATCCGGGGAGCTGTTTTTT. It encodes CASSQPGTSSSGELFF.

The gene calls are TRBV27 and TRBJ2-7, with 8 bases lining up with TRBD2. The CDR3 sequence is 15 residues long. Germline loops: CDR1 MNHEY, CDR2 SMNVEV (reference sequence). The V gene end was trimmed by 3 bases and the J gene end by 2 bases; junction bases not matched to a gene: 6. CDR3 amino acids: CASSFKREPTYEQYF. The CDR3 DNA reads as TGTGCCAGCAGTTTTAAGCGGGAGCCCACCTACGAGCAGTACTTC.

This sequence joins TRBV5-1 and TRBJ1-1; 10 bases are shared with TRBD1. In germline, CDR1 is SGHRS, CDR2 YFSETQ. With V trimmed by 4 bases and J by 1 base, 4 bases remained unmatched. This CDR3 spans 15 amino acids. The CDR3 loop is CASSARQGANTEAFF. The CDR3 nucleotides read TGCGCCAGCAGCGCCCGACAGGGGGCGAACACTGAAGCTTTCTTT.

This rearrangement joins TRBV5-8 to TRBJ2-7, with 8 nucleotides matching TRBD2. The CDR3 consists of 15 residues. The germline V gene encodes CDR1 SGHTS and CDR2 YDEGEE. Trimming removed 0 bases from V and 3 bases from J; junction bases left unmatched: 5. The CDR3 DNA follows: TGTGCCAGCAGCTTGGCAGCGGGAGTCCACTACGAGCAGTACTTC. Its protein product is CASSLAAGVHYEQYF.

This sequence joins TRBV4-3 and TRBJ1-5; D is unclear. The CDR3 length is 14 residues. Trimming cost V 0 bases and J 0 bases, with 3 bases left between them. Germline V CDR1 and CDR2: LGHNA, YSLEER. The CDR3 DNA is TGCGCCAGCAGCCAAGACCTTAGCAATCAGCCCCAGCATTTT. As protein: CASSQDLSNQPQHF.

The chain has TRBV5-1 and TRBJ2-5; weak D call: TRBD1 (5 bases). In germline, CDR1 is SGHRS, CDR2 YFSETQ. With 5 bases removed from V and 5 bases from J, the gap between germline ends came to 13 bases. The CDR3 sequence is 13 residues long. The CDR3 spells CASRVRGWETQYF. CDR3 coding DNA: TGCGCCAGCAGAGTTAGGGGTTGGGAGACCCAGTACTTC.

The V and J genes are TRBV27 and TRBJ1-5; a possible D gene is TRBD1 (6 bases). The CDR3 loop spans 15 amino acids. V was trimmed by 3 bases and J by 2 bases, leaving 11 bases between them. The germline V gene has CDR1 MNHEY and CDR2 SMNVEV (reference sequence). The CDR3 here is CASSFTRGCNQPQHF. The CDR3 bases are TGTGCCAGCAGTTTTACCAGGGGATGCAATCAGCCCCAGCATTTT.

The rearrangement links TRBV5-4 to TRBJ1-2, with D uncertain. The CDR3 length is 17 residues. Germline loops: CDR1 SGHNT, CDR2 YYREEE (reference sequence). V dropped 1 base and J dropped 0 bases, with 16 bases sitting between them. DNA of the CDR3: TGTGCCAGCAGCTTGCCCCACCCCGCGGGGACTAACTATGGCTACACCTTC. This translates into CASSLPHPAGTNYGYTF.

This chain links TRBV4-1 with TRBJ2-7, with TRBD1 identical over 9 bases. Germline CDR1 and CDR2: MGHRA and YSYEKL. There are 17 residues in the CDR3. Losses at the gene ends were 1 base for V and 9 bases for J; bases not matched to a gene: 16. The chain's CDR3 is CASSQVAGGTGLAAQYF. In nucleotides, the CDR3 is TGCGCCAGCAGCCAAGTAGCTGGGGGGACAGGGCTGGCCGCGCAGTACTTC.

This chain joins TRBV5-4 and TRBJ2-5; no firm D call. Trimming pared 4 bases from V and 2 bases from J, leaving 3 bases between. CDR3 length: 11 amino acids. Germline V gene lookup returns CDR1 SGHNT and CDR2 YYREEE (reference sequence). CDR3 nucleotide sequence: TGTGCCAGCAGCCAGCAAGAGACCCAGTACTTC. It encodes CASSQQETQYF.

The chain joins TRBV2 to TRBJ2-7; 10 nucleotides align to TRBD1. This CDR3 comprises 15 residues. The junction had 7 bases not matched to a gene; V was cut back by 6 bases and J by 2 bases. Germline CDR1 is SNHLY and CDR2 is FYNNEI. The CDR3 loop is CASRPGTGATYEQYF. In DNA form, the CDR3 reads TGTGCCAGCAGACCCGGGACAGGGGCTACCTACGAGCAGTACTTC.

The J gene is TRBJ2-7, the V gene TRBV6-4; 10 nucleotides match TRBD2. The CDR3 spans 15 residues. After removal of 3 bases from V and 5 bases from J, the junction contained 7 bases not matched to a gene. Germline CDR1 and CDR2: MRHNA and SNTAGT. The CDR3 region is CASSESSGSIHEQYF. In nucleotides, the CDR3 is TGTGCCAGCAGTGAATCTAGCGGGAGTATCCACGAGCAGTACTTC.